The present entry profiles one TCR beta chain with its context. The total RNA that was extracted per sample amounted to at least 5 micrograms. This CDR3 comprises 13 residues. Looked up from germline, CDR1 is MNHNS and CDR2 is SASEGT. Trimming pared 4 bases from V and 5 bases from J, leaving 11 bases between. The data stem from a study of blood T cells in healthy people across ages. Next came a second PCR, run for about 6 to 12 cycles, which used a sample-barcoded 5' primer along with a J-beta primer mix. TCRdb reprocessed the 5' RACE reads with MiXCR, giving one entry per CDR3 protein. The table has some 750,000 distinct CDR3 sequences, around a fifth seen once.

Material for sequencing was blood. V gene TRBV6-1 combines with J gene TRBJ2-5; D is possibly TRBD1 (5 bases). The sequence was obtained from a man aged 65 to 79 in good health. This CDR3 reads CASSAQGLETQYF. The CDR3 DNA is TGTGCCAGCAGTGCCCAGGGTCTGGAGACCCAGTACTTC.